The T cell receptor beta chain under discussion was sequenced for a study of Ad26.COV2.S vaccination and SARS-CoV-2 variants. General study findings and limits: Analytic work on TCR breadth and depth might have understated the full extent of total T cell responses.

For this clone: Its antigen is as yet unknown.

Regarding treatment: about 20 received Ad26.COV2.S at low or high dose, single or two shots; about five received placebo; per-sample allocation not given. Specimens were obtained on day 63 following the first vaccine or placebo injection. An Ad26 vector was used to express Wuhan-strain SARS-CoV-2 spike as the vaccine. Profiled with immunoSEQ multiplex PCR; TCRdb holds only in-frame clones, not every one. Of roughly 320,000 clones listed, 70% to 90% are singletons. V was shortened by 5 bases and J by 11 bases, with 15 bases between the two germline ends. The CDR3 consists of 12 residues. The germline gives CDR1 SEHNR, CDR2 FQNEAQ (reference sequence).

This clonotype originated in a person between 18 and 60 years old who received the Ad26.COV2.S COVID-19 vaccine or a placebo. The sample here was peripheral blood, taken in a trial of Ad26.COV2.S vaccine versus placebo. The rearrangement uses TRBV7-9 and TRBJ1-1; no clear D. CDR3: CASSRDTVGAFF. CDR3 DNA sequence: TGTGCCAGCAGCCGTGATACGGTAGGGGCTTTCTTT.